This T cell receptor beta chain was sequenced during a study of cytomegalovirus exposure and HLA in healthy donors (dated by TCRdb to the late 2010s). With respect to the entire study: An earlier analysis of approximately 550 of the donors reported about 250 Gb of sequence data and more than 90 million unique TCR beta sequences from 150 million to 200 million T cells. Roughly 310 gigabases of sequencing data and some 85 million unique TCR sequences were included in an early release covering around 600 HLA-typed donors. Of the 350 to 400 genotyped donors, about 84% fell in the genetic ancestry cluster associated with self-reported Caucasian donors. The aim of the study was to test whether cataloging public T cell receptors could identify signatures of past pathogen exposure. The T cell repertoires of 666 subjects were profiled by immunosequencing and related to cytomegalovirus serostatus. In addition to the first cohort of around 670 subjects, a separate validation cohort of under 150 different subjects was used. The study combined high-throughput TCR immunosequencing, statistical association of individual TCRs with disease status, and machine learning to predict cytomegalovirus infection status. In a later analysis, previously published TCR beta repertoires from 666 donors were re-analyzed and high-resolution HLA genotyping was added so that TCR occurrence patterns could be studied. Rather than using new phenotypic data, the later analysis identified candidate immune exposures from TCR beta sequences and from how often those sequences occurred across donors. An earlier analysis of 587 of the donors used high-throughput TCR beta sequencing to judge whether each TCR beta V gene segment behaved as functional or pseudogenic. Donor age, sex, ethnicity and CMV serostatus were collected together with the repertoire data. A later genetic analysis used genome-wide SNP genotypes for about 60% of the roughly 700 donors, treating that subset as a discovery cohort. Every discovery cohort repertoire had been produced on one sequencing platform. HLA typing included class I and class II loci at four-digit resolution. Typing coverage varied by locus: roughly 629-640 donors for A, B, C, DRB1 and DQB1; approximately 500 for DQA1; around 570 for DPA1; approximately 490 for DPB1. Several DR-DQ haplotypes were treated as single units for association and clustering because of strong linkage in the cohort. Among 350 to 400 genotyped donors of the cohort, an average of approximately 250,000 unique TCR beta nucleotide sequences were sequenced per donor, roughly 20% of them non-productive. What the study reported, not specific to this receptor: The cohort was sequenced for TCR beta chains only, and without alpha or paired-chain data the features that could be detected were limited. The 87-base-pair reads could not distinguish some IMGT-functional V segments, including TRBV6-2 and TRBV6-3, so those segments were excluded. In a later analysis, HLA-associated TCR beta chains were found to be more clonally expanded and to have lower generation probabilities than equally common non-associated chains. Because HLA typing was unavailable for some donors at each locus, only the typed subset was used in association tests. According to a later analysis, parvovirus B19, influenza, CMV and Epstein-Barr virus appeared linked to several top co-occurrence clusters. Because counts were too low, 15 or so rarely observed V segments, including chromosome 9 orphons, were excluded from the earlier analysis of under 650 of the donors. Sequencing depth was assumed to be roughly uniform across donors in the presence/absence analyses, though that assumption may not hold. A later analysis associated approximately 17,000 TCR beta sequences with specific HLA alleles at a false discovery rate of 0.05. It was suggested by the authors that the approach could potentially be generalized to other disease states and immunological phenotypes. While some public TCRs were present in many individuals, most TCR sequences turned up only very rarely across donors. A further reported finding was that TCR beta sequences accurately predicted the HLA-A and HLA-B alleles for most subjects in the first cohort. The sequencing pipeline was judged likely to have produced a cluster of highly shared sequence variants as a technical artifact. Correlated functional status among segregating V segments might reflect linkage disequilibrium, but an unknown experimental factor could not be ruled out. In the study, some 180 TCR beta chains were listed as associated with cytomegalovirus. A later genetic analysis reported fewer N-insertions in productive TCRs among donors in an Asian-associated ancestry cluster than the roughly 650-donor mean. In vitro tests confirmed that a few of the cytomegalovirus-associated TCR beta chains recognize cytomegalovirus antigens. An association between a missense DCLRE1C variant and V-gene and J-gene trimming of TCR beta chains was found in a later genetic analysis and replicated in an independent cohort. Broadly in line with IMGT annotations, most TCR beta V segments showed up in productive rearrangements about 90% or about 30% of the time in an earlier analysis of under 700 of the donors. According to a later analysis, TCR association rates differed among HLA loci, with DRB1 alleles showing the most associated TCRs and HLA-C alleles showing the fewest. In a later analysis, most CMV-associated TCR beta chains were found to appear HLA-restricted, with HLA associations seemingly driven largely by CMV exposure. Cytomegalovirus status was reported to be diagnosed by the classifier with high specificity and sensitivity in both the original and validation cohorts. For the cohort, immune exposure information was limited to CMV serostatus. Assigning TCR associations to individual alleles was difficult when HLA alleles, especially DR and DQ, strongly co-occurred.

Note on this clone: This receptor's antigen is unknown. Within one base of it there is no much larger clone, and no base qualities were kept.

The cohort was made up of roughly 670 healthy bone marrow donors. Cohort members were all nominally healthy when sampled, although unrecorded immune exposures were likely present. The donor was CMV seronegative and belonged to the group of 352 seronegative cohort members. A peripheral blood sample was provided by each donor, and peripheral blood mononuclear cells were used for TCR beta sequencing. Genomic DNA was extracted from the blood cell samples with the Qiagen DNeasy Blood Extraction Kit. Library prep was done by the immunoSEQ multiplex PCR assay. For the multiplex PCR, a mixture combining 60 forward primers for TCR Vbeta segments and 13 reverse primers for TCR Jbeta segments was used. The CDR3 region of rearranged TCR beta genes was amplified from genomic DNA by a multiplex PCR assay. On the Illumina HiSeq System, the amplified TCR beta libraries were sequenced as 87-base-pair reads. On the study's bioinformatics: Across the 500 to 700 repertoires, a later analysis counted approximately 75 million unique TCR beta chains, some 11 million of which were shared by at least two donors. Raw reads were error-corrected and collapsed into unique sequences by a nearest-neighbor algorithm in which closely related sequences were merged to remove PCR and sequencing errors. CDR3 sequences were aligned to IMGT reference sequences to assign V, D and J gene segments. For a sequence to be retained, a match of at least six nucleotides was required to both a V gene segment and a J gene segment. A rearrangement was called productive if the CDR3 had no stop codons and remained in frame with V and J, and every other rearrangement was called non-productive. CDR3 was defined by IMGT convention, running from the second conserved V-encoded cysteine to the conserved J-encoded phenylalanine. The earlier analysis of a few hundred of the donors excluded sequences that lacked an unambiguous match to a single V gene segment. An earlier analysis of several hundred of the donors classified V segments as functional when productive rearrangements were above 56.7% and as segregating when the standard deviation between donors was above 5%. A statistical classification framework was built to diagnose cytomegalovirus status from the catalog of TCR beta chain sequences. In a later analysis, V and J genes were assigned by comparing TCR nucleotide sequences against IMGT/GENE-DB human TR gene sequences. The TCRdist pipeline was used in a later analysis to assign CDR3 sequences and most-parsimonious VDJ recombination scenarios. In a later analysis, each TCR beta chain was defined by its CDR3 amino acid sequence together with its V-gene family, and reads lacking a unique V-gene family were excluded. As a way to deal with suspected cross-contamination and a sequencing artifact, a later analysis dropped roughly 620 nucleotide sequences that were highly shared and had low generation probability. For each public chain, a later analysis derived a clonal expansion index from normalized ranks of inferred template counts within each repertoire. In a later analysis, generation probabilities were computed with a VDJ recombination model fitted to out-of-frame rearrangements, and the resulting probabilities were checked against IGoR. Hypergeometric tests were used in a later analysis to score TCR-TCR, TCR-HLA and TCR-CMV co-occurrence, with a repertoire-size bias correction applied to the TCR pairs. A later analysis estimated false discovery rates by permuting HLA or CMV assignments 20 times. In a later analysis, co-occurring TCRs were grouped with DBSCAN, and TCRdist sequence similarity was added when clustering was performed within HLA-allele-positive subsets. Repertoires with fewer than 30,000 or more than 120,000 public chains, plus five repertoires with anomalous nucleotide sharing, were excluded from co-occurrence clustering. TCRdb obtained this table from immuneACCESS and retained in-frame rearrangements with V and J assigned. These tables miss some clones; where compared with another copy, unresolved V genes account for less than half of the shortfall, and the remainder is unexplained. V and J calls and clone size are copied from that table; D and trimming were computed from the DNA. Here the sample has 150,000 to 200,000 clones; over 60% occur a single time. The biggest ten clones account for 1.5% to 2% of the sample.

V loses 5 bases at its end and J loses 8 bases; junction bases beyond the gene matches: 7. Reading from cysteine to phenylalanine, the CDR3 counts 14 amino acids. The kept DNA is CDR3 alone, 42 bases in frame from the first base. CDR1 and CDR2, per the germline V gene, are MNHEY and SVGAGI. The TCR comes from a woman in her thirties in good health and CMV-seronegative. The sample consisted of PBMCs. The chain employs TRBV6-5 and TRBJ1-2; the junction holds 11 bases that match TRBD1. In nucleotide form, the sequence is TGTGCCAGCAGTGTGGACAGGGGGCTGGGCGGCTACACCTTC. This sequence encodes CASSVDRGLGGYTF.